Listed here is a single T cell receptor (beta chain). Its antigen is currently unknown. The method was immunoSEQ multiplex PCR; TCRdb's version includes in-frame clones alone and lacks a portion of them. The data hold around 70,000 clones, with around four fifths observed a single time. With autoimmune disease history or systemic immunosuppression, patients were excluded. Samples were taken at baseline and on day 1 of cycles 4 and 7. This record belongs to a study of OX40 agonist ivuxolimab in advanced cancers. Study-wide points: Fewer expanded clones were found on average in CD4+ than in CD8+ T cells. CD4+ and CD8+ blood T cells expanded clonally by week 6 at 0.1 to 3.0 mg/kg.

This CDR3 region has 16 residues. V gave up 1 base and J gave up 2 bases; unmatched junction bases: 5. Germline-derived CDR1 and CDR2 are LGHNA and YSLEER. The clonotype originates from an adult with an advanced solid tumor such as melanoma, head and neck, liver or kidney cancer. V is TRBV4-3 and J is TRBJ2-3, with 8 bases identical to TRBD1. Source: CD4+ or CD8+ T cells sorted from blood, taken in a trial of the OX40 agonist ivuxolimab. In DNA form, the CDR3 reads TGCGCCAGCAGCCAAGGACAGGGGCGGGCCACAGATACGCAGTATTTT. Amino acid sequence: CASSQGQGRATDTQYF.